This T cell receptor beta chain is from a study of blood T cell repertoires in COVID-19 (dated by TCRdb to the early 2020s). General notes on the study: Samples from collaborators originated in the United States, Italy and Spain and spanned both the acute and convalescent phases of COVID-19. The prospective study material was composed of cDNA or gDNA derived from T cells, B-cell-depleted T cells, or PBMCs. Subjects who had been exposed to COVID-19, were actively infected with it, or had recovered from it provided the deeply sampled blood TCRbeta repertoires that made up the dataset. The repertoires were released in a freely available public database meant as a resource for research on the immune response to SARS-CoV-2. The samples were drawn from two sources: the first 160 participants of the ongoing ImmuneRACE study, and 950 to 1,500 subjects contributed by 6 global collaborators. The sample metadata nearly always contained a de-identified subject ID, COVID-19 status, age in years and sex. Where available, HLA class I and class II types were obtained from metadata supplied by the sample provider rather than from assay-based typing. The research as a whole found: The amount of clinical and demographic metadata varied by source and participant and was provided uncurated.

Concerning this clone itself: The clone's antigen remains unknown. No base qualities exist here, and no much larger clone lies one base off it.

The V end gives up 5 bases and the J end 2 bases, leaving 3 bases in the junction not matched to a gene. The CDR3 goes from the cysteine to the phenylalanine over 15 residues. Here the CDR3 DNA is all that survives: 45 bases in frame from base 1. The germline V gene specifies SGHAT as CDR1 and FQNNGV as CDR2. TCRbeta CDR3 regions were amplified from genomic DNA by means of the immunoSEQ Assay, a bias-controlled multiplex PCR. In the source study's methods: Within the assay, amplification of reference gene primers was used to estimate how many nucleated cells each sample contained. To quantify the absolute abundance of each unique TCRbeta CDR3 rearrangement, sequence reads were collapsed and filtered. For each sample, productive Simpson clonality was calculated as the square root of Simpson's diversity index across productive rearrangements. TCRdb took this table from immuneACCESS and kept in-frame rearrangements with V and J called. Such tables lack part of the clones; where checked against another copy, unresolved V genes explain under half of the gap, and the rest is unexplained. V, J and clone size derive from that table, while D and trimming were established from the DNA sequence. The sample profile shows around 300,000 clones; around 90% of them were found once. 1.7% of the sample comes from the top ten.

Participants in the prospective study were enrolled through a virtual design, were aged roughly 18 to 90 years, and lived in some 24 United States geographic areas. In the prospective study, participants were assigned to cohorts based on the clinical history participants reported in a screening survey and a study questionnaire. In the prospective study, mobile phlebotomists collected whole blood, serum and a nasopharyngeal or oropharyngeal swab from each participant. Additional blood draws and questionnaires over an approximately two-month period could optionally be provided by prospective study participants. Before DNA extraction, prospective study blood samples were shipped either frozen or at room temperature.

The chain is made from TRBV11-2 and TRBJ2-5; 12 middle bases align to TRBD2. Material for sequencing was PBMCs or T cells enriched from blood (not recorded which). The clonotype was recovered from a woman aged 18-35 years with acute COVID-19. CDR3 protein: CASSLTSGRQETQYF. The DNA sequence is TGTGCCAGCAGCCTGACTAGCGGGAGACAAGAGACCCAGTACTTC.